The text below deals with one T cell receptor (beta chain). Its antigen has not been determined. Base qualities are not at hand, and no much larger clone is one base apart. This sample stems from a study of CD4 T cells in relation to SARS-CoV-2 and coronaviruses listed by TCRdb under 2021. Study-level background: The ViraFEST assay cultured PBMCs with antigen for more than nine days, then sequenced TCR beta CDR3s to find antigen-specific clonal expansions. Expansion assays from other donors in the study were sequenced with a different, Illumina-based TCR-beta assay. The Adaptive Biotechnologies TCR-sequencing kit was used for samples from three pre-COVID donors and for the naive versus memory experiments, whereas the other data were Illumina-based. Patient-derived lymphoblastoid cell lines were used to map the HLA restriction of shared crossreactive spike epitopes. At the level of individual TCR clonotypes, the study measured memory CD4+ T cell crossreactivity between SARS-CoV-2 spike protein and common cold coronavirus spike proteins. An HIV-1 Nef peptide pool or a no-peptide culture served as the negative reference condition.

Looking up the germline V gene (reference sequence) yields CDR1 GTSNPN and CDR2 SVGIG. The CDR3 covers 12 residues, taking in both the cysteine and the phenylalanine. CDR3 DNA is the only sequence kept; it has 36 bases, read in frame from the first base. Trimming costs V 2 bases and J 6 bases, and their ends lie 8 bases apart. The library was generated by the immunoSEQ multiplex PCR assay. The authors processed their data as follows. During preprocessing, nonproductive sequences were discarded, as were any CDR3s that did not begin with C, did not end with F or W, or were shorter than 7 amino acids. The MANAFEST web app identified antigen-specific clonotypes based on expansion compared with the reference and other culture wells. A clone counted as positive if significantly expanded in 2 of 3 replicate wells versus the reference culture at FDR below 0.05. A further requirement for positive clones was significant expansion compared with all other tandem wells, along with an odds ratio above 5. Pairwise Levenshtein distance, computed with the stringdist R package after three terminal residues were trimmed from each end, was used as the measure of CDR3 homology. TCRdb obtained this table from immuneACCESS and retained in-frame rearrangements with V and J assigned. These tables miss some clones; where compared with another copy, unresolved V genes account for less than half of the shortfall, and the remainder is unexplained. V, J and clone size are those of that table, while D and trimming were read from the DNA. This sample gives roughly 25,000 clones in total; more than 60% of them show up just once. The ten largest clonotypes hold around 19% of the sample.

Study-level results and caveats: Around 65% of donors had memory CD4+ clonotypes that crossrecognized SARS-CoV-2 and at least one common cold coronavirus spike. Small numbers of patients and of tested TCRs limited the study. Crossreactive clones showed significantly weaker SARS-CoV-2-driven expansion than monoreactive clones, consistent with antigenic imprinting. Because no donor provided both pre-pandemic and post-infection samples, tracing the source of pre-existing responses was limited. Crossreactivity analysis was centred on spike protein, so crossreactivity against other viral proteins was not assessed.

CD4+ T cells from unexposed donors were collected before the COVID-19 pandemic (2011-2018). Following 10 days of culture, the EasySep CD4+ T cell isolation kit was used to isolate CD4+ T cells. As far as cell numbers permitted, CD4+ T cells from unexposed donors were tested for reactivity against SARS-CoV-2 S and N as well as four spike pools from common cold coronaviruses. Each well held 2 million or so PBMCs cultured in IMDM containing roughly 5% human AB serum and 7.5 to 10 IU/ml IL-2. Half of the culture medium was replaced with fresh IL-2-containing medium on days 3 and 7. Triplicate replicate wells were generally used for each peptide culture condition. Leukapheresis product for the unexposed donors was bought commercially. Ficoll-Paque PLUS gradient centrifugation was used to isolate PBMCs from leukapheresis product or whole blood. The PBMCs went either fresh into the expansion assay or into cryopreservation at -140 degrees C. The QIAamp Micro DNA Kit was used to extract genomic DNA from the CD4+ T cells.

The rearrangement combines TRBV30 with TRBJ1-5; the D gene lacks a confident call. Sequences were obtained from CD4+ T cells from PBMCs, cultured in vitro. The receptor's source is a human donor in good health. In nucleotide form, the sequence is TGTGCCTGGAGTCCACTCCCTCAGCCCCAGCATTTT. The resulting protein is CAWSPLPQPQHF.